This TCR beta chain was sequenced in a study of T-cell memory formation after mild COVID-19. The V and J ends lost 5 bases and 7 bases respectively, with 18 bases between them. The CDR3 spans 15 residues. The germline gives CDR1 LGHNT, CDR2 FRNRAP. Whole-study results and caveats: Shrinking CD4+ clones resided mostly in CM and EM, and CD8+ ones in EMRA. Cross-reactive memory seemingly joined, as some responding clones were found in pre-infection memory.

This clonotype was detected only a few times. Its cognate antigen is unknown. TCRdb called the 5' RACE reads again in MiXCR, with one record for every CDR3 protein. The table shows 350,000 to 550,000 distinct CDR3 sequences, with more than 15% occurring only once. The specimen was PBMCs or a T cell subset sorted from them (not recorded which). This chain uses TRBV12-5 with TRBJ2-1, with D perhaps TRBD1 or TRBD2 (5 bases each). This sequence originates from a man aged 18 to 29 who had mild COVID-19 (a few samples of this study predate the infection). Cell type and time point are not known. In DNA, the CDR3 is TGTGCTAGTGGTGGACGACGGGGCCAGGAAAATGAGCAGTTCTTC. Its protein is CASGGRRGQENEQFF.